This is a list of T cell receptor beta chains from one sample in a study of early T cells in non-severe SARS-CoV-2 infection. TCRdb analysed the 5' RACE reads with MiXCR anew, one entry per CDR3 protein. The sample lists tens of thousands of distinct CDR3 sequences; 4.9% were seen once. Material: whole blood. The receptors come from an adult who was a healthcare worker with PCR-confirmed SARS-CoV-2 infection or an uninfected control (not recorded which). The CDR3 runs from the conserved cysteine through the conserved F or W. A D gene is named only where the DNA matches it firmly. Size is stated for part of the rows, as once, few or many counts, or as a class when the clone is expanded.

CDR3nt,CDR3aa,v_gene,d_gene,abundance,j_gene
TGTGCCAGCAGTTTATTTCATGTGAGGGGACGCCCCGACAATGAGCAGTTCTTC,CASSLFHVRGRPDNEQFF,TRBV28,.,many,TRBJ2-1
TGTGCCAGCAGCTTAGTCGGTGGGCCCTACAATGAGCAGTTCTTC,CASSLVGGPYNEQFF,TRBV7-2,.,.,TRBJ2-1
TGCGCCAGCAGCTTGGACGAACAGAGGTACAATGAGCAGTTCTTC,CASSLDEQRYNEQFF,TRBV5-1,.,many,TRBJ2-1
TGTGCCAGCAGCTTGGGACTAGCGGGGGTCCTCCGTACCGGGGAGCTGTTTTTT,CASSLGLAGVLRTGELFF,TRBV5-6,TRBD2,many,TRBJ2-2
TGTGCCAGCAGCTTTTCAGGGACTGGATCGGGGACCCAGTACTTC,CASSFSGTGSGTQYF,TRBV7-6,.,many,TRBJ2-5
TGTGCCAGCAGCACACTAAAGGGTGAGCAGTTCTTC,CASSTLKGEQFF,TRBV7-9,.,.,TRBJ2-1
TGTGCCAGCAGTTACTCGGGCAATAATTCACCCCTCCACTTT,CASSYSGNNSPLHF,TRBV6-6,.,many,TRBJ1-6
TGTGCAAGTCGCTTCCCTGCCGGGCCCCAGCATTTT,CASRFPAGPQHF,TRBV12-2,.,many,TRBJ1-5
TGCAGTGCTAGAGATAGTGGAGCGGCGGTTTACAATGAGCAGTTCTTC,CSARDSGAAVYNEQFF,TRBV20-1,.,many,TRBJ2-1
TGTGCCAGCGGGGTGGACAGCCAGACCCAGTACTTC,CASGVDSQTQYF,TRBV6-2/TRBV6-3,.,.,TRBJ2-5
TGTGCCAGCAGCTTGGGGCTACAGATCACTGAAGCTTTCTTT,CASSLGLQITEAFF,TRBV5-6,.,many,TRBJ1-1
TGTGCCAGCAGTGTGCGACGGAATAGCAATCAGCCCCAGCATTTT,CASSVRRNSNQPQHF,TRBV2,.,few,TRBJ1-5
TGTGCCAGCAGCTTAGTAGTAGCGCCGAGCTCCTACAATGAGCAGTTCTTC,CASSLVVAPSSYNEQFF,TRBV7-2,.,many,TRBJ2-1
TGCAGCGTTATCCCCGGGACAGAGAACACTGAAGCTTTCTTT,CSVIPGTENTEAFF,TRBV29-1,TRBD1,many,TRBJ1-1
TGTGCCAGCAGTACCCGGACTAGCGGCACAGATACGCAGTATTTT,CASSTRTSGTDTQYF,TRBV6-5,TRBD2,many,TRBJ2-3
TGTGCCAGCAGCGCCAGACAGGGAAACATTCAGTACTTC,CASSARQGNIQYF,TRBV7-2,TRBD1,many,TRBJ2-4
TGTGCCAGCCAATCTAGCGGCAGCACAGATACGCAGTATTTT,CASQSSGSTDTQYF,TRBV7-2,TRBD2,.,TRBJ2-3
TGCAGTGCTCTAACTAGCGGAACCACAGATACGCAGTATTTT,CSALTSGTTDTQYF,TRBV20-1,TRBD2,many,TRBJ2-3
TGTGCCAGTAGTATGGTCGGAGGACAGTGGAGGCGGTTTGAGCAGTTCTTC,CASSMVGGQWRRFEQFF,TRBV19,.,many,TRBJ2-1
TGTGCCAGCAGTGAAGGGCGGACCTACGGGAACACTGAAGCTTTCTTT,CASSEGRTYGNTEAFF,TRBV6-1,.,many,TRBJ1-1
TGTGCCAGCAGTGATGGGACAGGGGGCGACGAGCAGTACTTC,CASSDGTGGDEQYF,TRBV2,TRBD1,.,TRBJ2-7
TGTGCCAGCAGCTCCCAGCCCAATGAGCAGTTCTTC,CASSSQPNEQFF,TRBV7-3,.,few,TRBJ2-1
TGTGCCAGCAGCTTGCAGGGGGCCTCTGAAGCTTTCTTT,CASSLQGASEAFF,TRBV5-8,TRBD1,many,TRBJ1-1
TGTGCCAGCAGTTACCGAGGCAATCAGCCCCAGCATTTT,CASSYRGNQPQHF,TRBV6-5,.,many,TRBJ1-5
TGTGCCAGCAGCTCACCTCGACGGTCATCAAGCACAGATACGCAGTATTTT,CASSSPRRSSSTDTQYF,TRBV6-5,.,.,TRBJ2-3
TGCGCCAGCAGCGCCCAGGGGAACGCTTTCTTT,CASSAQGNAFF,TRBV5-1,.,few,TRBJ1-1
TGTGCCAGCAGCTCGCACAGGGGATTAGGAGACAATGAGCAGTTCTTC,CASSSHRGLGDNEQFF,TRBV7-2,TRBD1,many,TRBJ2-1
TGCAGCGTTGAAGATCGCGGGGTCTCTAGCGGGAGCTCCTACAATGAGCAGTTCTTC,CSVEDRGVSSGSSYNEQFF,TRBV29-1,TRBD2,.,TRBJ2-1
TGTGCCAGCAGCGGACGGCAGGGAACCGGGGAGCTGTTTTTT,CASSGRQGTGELFF,TRBV7-2,.,many,TRBJ2-2
TGTGCCAGCAGCAGGGACGGAGAATTAGATACGCAGTATTTT,CASSRDGELDTQYF,TRBV7-9,.,many,TRBJ2-3
TGTGCCAGTAGTATTTCGAAAACCGGGGAGCTGTTTTTT,CASSISKTGELFF,TRBV19,.,few,TRBJ2-2
TGTGCCAGCAGCCCAAGCTTGACTAGCGGGGGACCCCAATCTAGCACAGATACGCAGTATTTT,CASSPSLTSGGPQSSTDTQYF,TRBV7-2,TRBD2,few,TRBJ2-3
TGTGCCAGCAGTGACTCGGGACTAGGCACAGATACGCAGTATTTT,CASSDSGLGTDTQYF,TRBV6-4,TRBD2,many,TRBJ2-3
TGTGCCAGCAGTCGGGGGGGCGACAGGAGATCTAACACTGAAGCTTTCTTT,CASSRGGDRRSNTEAFF,TRBV12-3/TRBV12-4,.,many,TRBJ1-1
TGTGCCTTGACTTTTGGGGTCGCCTCTGGGGCCAACGTCCTGACTTTC,CALTFGVASGANVLTF,TRBV30,.,many,TRBJ2-6
TGTGCCAGCAGTGATCCGGCTGCGAACACCGGGGAGCTGTTTTTT,CASSDPAANTGELFF,TRBV6-4,.,few,TRBJ2-2
TGTGCCAGCAGACCCGACCTAAAGTCCTACGAGCAGTACTTC,CASRPDLKSYEQYF,TRBV7-9,.,few,TRBJ2-7
TGTGCCAGCTCACCACCGAACCGCTCTGGGGCCAACGTCCTGACTTTC,CASSPPNRSGANVLTF,TRBV18,.,many,TRBJ2-6
TGCAGCGTGGGACAGACTACGAACACTGAAGCTTTCTTT,CSVGQTTNTEAFF,TRBV29-1,TRBD1,few,TRBJ1-1
TGCGCCAGCAGCCGCGAGGAGGCCGGCACAGATACGCAGTATTTT,CASSREEAGTDTQYF,TRBV5-1,.,many,TRBJ2-3
TGCAGTGCTAGAGATTACGCGGTTTACGAGCAGTACTTC,CSARDYAVYEQYF,TRBV20-1,.,many,TRBJ2-7
TGTGCCTGGGCACGTGGTCAGGACACTGAAGCTTTCTTT,CAWARGQDTEAFF,TRBV30,.,many,TRBJ1-1
TGCAGCGTTGGAGGACAGCCATCCTACAATGAGCAGTTCTTC,CSVGGQPSYNEQFF,TRBV29-1,.,.,TRBJ2-1
TGCAGCGTTGAAGACCCGACAGGGAGTATGTACAATGAGCAGTTCTTC,CSVEDPTGSMYNEQFF,TRBV29-1,TRBD1,.,TRBJ2-1
TGTGCCAGCAGCTTGGGGGGCGCTGGGGCCAACGTCCTGACTTTC,CASSLGGAGANVLTF,TRBV5-6,.,many,TRBJ2-6
TGTGCCAGCAGCTTGGGACTTGGACTCACGGACAACTATGGCTACACCTTC,CASSLGLGLTDNYGYTF,TRBV11-2,.,few,TRBJ1-2
TGTGCCAGCAGCCAGCGCCCCAGGGGGCCGACTGAAGCTTTCTTT,CASSQRPRGPTEAFF,TRBV12-3/TRBV12-4,TRBD1,few,TRBJ1-1
TGTGCCAGCAGCCGTGAGTGGACTGATAATGAAAAACTGTTTTTT,CASSREWTDNEKLFF,TRBV7-9,.,.,TRBJ1-4
TGTGCCACCAGTGATACGCGGACGGGCTCCGTCGAGCAGTACTTC,CATSDTRTGSVEQYF,TRBV24-1,.,few,TRBJ2-7
TGTGCCAGCTCACCATTGGGGATGTCGAGCTCTGGAAACACCATATATTTT,CASSPLGMSSSGNTIYF,TRBV18,.,.,TRBJ1-3
TGTGCCAGCAGCCAACCGGGGTACCCCGGGGAGCTGTTTTTT,CASSQPGYPGELFF,TRBV7-9,.,many,TRBJ2-2
TGTGCCAGCAGTTTTCAGGCCACGAACACCGGGGAGCTGTTTTTT,CASSFQATNTGELFF,TRBV12-3/TRBV12-4,.,many,TRBJ2-2
TGCAGTGCTAGACAGGGGTCTAACTATGGCTACACCTTC,CSARQGSNYGYTF,TRBV20-1,.,few,TRBJ1-2
TGTGCCAGCAGCCTTGGGATTTGGACTGAAGCTTTCTTT,CASSLGIWTEAFF,TRBV7-3,.,many,TRBJ1-1
TGTGCCAGCAGTTATACAGGGGTCGACCAGCCCCAGCATTTT,CASSYTGVDQPQHF,TRBV6-1,TRBD1,few,TRBJ1-5